The clone carrying this T cell receptor beta chain has only one observation. These data are taken from a study of T cell changes during pregnancy in multiple sclerosis. Assay used: immunoSEQ multiplex PCR; TCRdb lists only in-frame clones, some missing. The sample shows fewer than 65,000 clones, around 92% of them seen only once. Trimming shortened V by 9 bases and J by 5 bases, and 18 bases separated the two germline ends. The CDR3 spans 14 residues. Germline V gene lookup returns CDR1 MNHEY and CDR2 SVGAGI. The sequence came from a female donor in good health, enrolled as a control in a pregnancy study. The sequences come from peripheral blood, collected after pregnancy. This chain uses TRBV6-5 with TRBJ2-3, with D tentatively TRBD1 (5 bases). The CDR3 region has the DNA TGTGCCAGTAGGGCCCCAGGGTTGAGAGATACGCAGTATTTT. Its protein is CASRAPGLRDTQYF.